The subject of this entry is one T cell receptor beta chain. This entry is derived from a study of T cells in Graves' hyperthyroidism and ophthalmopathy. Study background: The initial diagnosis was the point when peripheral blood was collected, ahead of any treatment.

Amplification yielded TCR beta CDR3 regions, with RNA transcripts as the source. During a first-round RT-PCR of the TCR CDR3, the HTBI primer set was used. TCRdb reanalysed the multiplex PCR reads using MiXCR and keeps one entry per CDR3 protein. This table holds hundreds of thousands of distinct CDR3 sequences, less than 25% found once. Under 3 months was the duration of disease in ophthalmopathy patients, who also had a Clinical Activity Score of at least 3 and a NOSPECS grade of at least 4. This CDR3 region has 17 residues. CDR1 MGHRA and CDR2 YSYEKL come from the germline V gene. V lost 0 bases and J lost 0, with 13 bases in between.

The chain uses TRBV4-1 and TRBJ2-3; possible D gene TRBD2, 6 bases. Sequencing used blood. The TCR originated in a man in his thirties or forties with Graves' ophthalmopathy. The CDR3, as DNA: TGCGCCAGCAGCCAAGATAGCGGCGGGACTAGCACAGATACGCAGTATTTT. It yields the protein CASSQDSGGTSTDTQYF.